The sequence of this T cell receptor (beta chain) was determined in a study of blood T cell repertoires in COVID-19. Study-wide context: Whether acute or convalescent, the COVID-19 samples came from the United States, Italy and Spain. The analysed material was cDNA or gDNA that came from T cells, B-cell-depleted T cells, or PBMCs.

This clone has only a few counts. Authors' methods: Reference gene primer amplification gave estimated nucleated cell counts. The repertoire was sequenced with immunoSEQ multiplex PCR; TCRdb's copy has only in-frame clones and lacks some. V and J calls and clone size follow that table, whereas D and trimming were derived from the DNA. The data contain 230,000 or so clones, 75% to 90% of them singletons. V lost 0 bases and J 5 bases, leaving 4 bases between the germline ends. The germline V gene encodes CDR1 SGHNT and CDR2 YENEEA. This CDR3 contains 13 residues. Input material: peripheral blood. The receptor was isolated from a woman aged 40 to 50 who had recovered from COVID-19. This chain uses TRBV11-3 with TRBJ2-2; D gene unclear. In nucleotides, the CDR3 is TGTGCCAGCAGCTTAGACCTGACCGGGGAGCTGTTTTTT. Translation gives CASSLDLTGELFF.